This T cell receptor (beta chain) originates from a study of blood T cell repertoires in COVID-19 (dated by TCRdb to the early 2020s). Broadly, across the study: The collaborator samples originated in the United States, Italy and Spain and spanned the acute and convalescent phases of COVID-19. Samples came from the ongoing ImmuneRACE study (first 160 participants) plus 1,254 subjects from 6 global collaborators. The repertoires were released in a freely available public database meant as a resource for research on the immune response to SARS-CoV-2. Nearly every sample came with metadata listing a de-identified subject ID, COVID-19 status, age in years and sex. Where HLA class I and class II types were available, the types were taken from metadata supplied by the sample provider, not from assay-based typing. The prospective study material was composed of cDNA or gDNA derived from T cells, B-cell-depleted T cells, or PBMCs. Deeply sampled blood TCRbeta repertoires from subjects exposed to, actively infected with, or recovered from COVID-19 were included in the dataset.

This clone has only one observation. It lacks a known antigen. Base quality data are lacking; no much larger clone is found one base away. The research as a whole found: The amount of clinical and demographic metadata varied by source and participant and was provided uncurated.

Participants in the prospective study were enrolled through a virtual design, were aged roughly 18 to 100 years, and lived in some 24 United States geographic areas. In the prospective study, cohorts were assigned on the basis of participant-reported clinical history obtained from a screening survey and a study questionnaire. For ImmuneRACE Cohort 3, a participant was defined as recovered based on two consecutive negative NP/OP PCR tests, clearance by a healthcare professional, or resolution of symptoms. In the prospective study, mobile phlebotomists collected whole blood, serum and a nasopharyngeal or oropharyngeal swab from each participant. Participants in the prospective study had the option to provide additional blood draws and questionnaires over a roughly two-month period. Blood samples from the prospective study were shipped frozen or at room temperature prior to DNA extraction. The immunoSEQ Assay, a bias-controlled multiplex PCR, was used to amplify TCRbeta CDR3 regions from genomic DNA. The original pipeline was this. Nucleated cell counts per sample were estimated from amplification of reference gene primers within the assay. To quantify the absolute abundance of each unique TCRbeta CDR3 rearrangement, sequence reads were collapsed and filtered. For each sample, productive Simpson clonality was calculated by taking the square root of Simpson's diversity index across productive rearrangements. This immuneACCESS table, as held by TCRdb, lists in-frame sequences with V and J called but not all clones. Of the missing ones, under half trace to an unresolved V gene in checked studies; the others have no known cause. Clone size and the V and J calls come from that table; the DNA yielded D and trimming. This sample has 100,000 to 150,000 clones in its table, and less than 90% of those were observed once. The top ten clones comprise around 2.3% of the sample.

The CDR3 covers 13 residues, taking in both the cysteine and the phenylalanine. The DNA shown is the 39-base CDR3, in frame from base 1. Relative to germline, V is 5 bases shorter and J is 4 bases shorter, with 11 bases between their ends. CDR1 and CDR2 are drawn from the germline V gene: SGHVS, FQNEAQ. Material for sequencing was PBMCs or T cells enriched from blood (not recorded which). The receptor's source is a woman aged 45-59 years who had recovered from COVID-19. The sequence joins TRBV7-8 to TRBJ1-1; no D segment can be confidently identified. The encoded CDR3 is CASSPRVSTEAFF. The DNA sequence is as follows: TGTGCCAGCAGCCCGAGGGTCTCCACTGAAGCTTTCTTT. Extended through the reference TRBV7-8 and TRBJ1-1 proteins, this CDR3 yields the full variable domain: GAGVSQSPRYKVAKRGQDVALRCDPISGHVSLFWYQQALGQGPEFLTYFQNEAQLDKSGLPSDRFFAERPEGSVSTLKIQRTQQEDSAVYLCASSPRVSTEAFFGQGTRLTVV.